These T cell receptor beta chains were read from a single sample in a study of identical twins. Using its own MiXCR run on the 5' RACE reads, TCRdb lists one record per CDR3 protein. The data contain about 720,000 distinct CDR3 sequences, around a sixth of them singletons. A further study also used this sample, focusing on T cells expressing NK-cell markers.

The specimen was PBMCs. The receptors originated from a young woman in good health. CDR3s include the opening cysteine and the closing phenylalanine or tryptophan.

v_gene	j_gene	CDR3aa
TRBV6-2/TRBV6-3	TRBJ2-1	CASSQGLEWNEQFF
TRBV29-1	TRBJ2-7	CSGWAGDVNEQYF
TRBV9	TRBJ2-5	CASSHRAWGEGETQYF
TRBV7-2	TRBJ2-7	CASSLSGSPLSYEQYF
TRBV10-3	TRBJ2-7	CAISDFGQQEEQYF
TRBV12-3/TRBV12-4	TRBJ1-5	CASSLKGWNQPQHF
TRBV20-1	TRBJ2-1	CSARVPSARSYNEQFF
TRBV29-1	TRBJ2-7	CSVEGLGGSPYEQYF
TRBV4-1	TRBJ1-1	CASSQRDGEAFF
TRBV24-1	TRBJ1-2	CATSELEDRSPAAGRNGYTF
TRBV7-8	TRBJ2-1	CASSLREYNEQFF
TRBV6-1	TRBJ2-7	CASTALFYEQYF
TRBV18	TRBJ1-1	CASSPLQGDTEAFF
TRBV3-1	TRBJ2-2	CASSQAGTSSTNTGELFF
TRBV20-1	TRBJ2-3	CSAPTALTGVFTDTQYF
TRBV6-5	TRBJ2-7	CASRDTTYEQYF
TRBV5-1	TRBJ1-3	CASSKEVGSGNTIYF
TRBV5-1	TRBJ2-1	CASSLSPGNNEQFF
TRBV29-1	TRBJ2-7	CSVRTGADEQYF
TRBV18	TRBJ2-3	CASSLELPSTDTQYF
TRBV7-6	TRBJ1-1	CASSSADTEAFF
TRBV12-3/TRBV12-4	TRBJ2-3	CASRPRGLAGTDTQYF
TRBV20-1	TRBJ1-5	CSARDLDRGLNQPQHF
TRBV11-1	TRBJ1-2	CASSLAGRNSTLTNYGYTF
TRBV29-1	TRBJ1-4	CSVTGGREKLFF